Below, 15 T cell receptor beta chains from the same sample are listed, as sequenced in a study of vaccination and CD4 T cells after COVID-19. Their specific antigens are unknown. Noted treatment: roughly nine-day PBMC culture with coronavirus spike peptide pools or control peptides (ViraFEST assay). The Oncomine TCR Beta short-read assay was applied to DNA of cultured CD4+ T cells. In TCRdb, the PCR reads were re-called with MiXCR into one record per CDR3 protein. The table records under 20,000 distinct CDR3 sequences, around 41% of them present only once. Sequencing was performed on cultured CD4+ T cells from blood. Every receptor here comes from a human donor with COVID-19.

This clonotype was seen a single time. J is TRBJ2-1 and V is TRBV2; possibly TRBD1 for D (6 bases). V was cut by 6 bases and J by 7 bases, with 25 bases left in between. This CDR3 spans 17 amino acids. Germline V gene sequence: CDR1 SNHLY, CDR2 FYNNEI. The chain's CDR3 is CASRQRGTSGDHNEQFF. The CDR3 DNA follows: TGTGCCAGCAGACAAAGGGGAACCTCAGGGGACCATAATGAGCAGTTCTTC.

This clonotype was seen more than once but under ten times. The chain has TRBV10-1 and TRBJ1-1; a possible D gene is TRBD1 (5 bases). Germline CDR1 reads WNHNN; CDR2 reads SYGVQD (reference sequence). Trimming stripped 8 bases from V and 7 bases from J, with 8 bases between. The length of the CDR3 is 10 residues. The CDR3 protein is CASGADEAFF. CDR3 nucleotides: TGCGCCAGCGGGGCGGATGAAGCTTTCTTT.

This clonotype was counted only a few times. The chain links TRBV7-2 to TRBJ2-7; possible D gene TRBD2, 6 bases. The CDR3 is 12 amino acids. Trimming shortened V by 3 bases and J by 5 bases, and 8 bases separated the two germline ends. The germline V gene encodes CDR1 SGHTA and CDR2 FQGNSA. For the CDR3, the DNA is TGTGCCAGCAGCTTGGGACTGAACGAGCAGTACTTC. Encoded protein: CASSLGLNEQYF. Together with reference TRBV7-2 and TRBJ2-7, the CDR3 gives the full variable domain: GAGVSQSPSNKVTEKGKDVELRCDPISGHTALYWYRQSLGQGLEFLIYFQGNSAPDKSGLPSDRFSAERTGGSVSTLTIQRTQQEDSAVYLCASSLGLNEQYFGPGTRLTVT.

This clonotype was counted between two and nine times. The chain links TRBV20-1 to TRBJ1-2; no clear D. The CDR3 is 12 amino acids. Germline V gene lookup returns CDR1 DFQATT and CDR2 SNEGSKA (reference sequence). V lost 3 bases and J 4 bases, leaving 9 bases between the germline ends. The CDR3 here is CSARVLAYGYTF. CDR3 in DNA: TGCAGTGCTAGGGTTCTCGCCTATGGCTACACCTTC.

CDR3 bases: TGCAGTGCTAGGGTGACACAAGGGTATACAGATACGCAGTATTTT. Protein sequence: CSARVTQGYTDTQYF. This chain uses TRBV20-1 with TRBJ2-3; D is unresolved. CDR1 is DFQATT, CDR2 SNEGSKA, per germline (reference sequence). The length of the CDR3 is 15 residues. V shed 3 bases and J shed 3 bases, with 16 bases lying between them.

This clonotype has more than one count but fewer than ten. This rearrangement joins TRBV20-1 to TRBJ2-6, with D perhaps matching TRBD1 (6 bases). V gave up 0 bases and J gave up 0 bases, with 12 bases separating them. Germline loops: CDR1 DFQATT, CDR2 SNEGSKA (reference sequence). The CDR3 extends over 17 amino acids. DNA for the CDR3: TGCAGTGCTAGAGAACTGGGGGCCAACTCTGGGGCCAACGTCCTGACTTTC. It yields the protein CSARELGANSGANVLTF.

The chain couples TRBV5-5 to TRBJ1-1; D not resolved. CDR1 and CDR2 (germline): SGHKS, YYEKEE (reference sequence). This CDR3 is built from 14 residues. V lost 0 bases to trimming and J lost 1 base, with 7 bases between them. CDR3 amino acids: CASSLALGNTEAFF. The CDR3 region has the DNA TGTGCCAGCAGCTTGGCCCTGGGGAACACTGAAGCTTTCTTT.

The rearrangement uses TRBV5-1 and TRBJ2-5; TRBD1 aligns across 10 bases. Germline CDR1 and CDR2: SGHRS and YFSETQ. V shed 4 bases and J 4 bases; nucleotides not matched to a gene: 10. The length of the CDR3 is 16 residues. The CDR3 protein is CASSPAPRQGAETQYF. The CDR3 nucleotides are TGCGCCAGCAGCCCTGCCCCGCGACAGGGGGCAGAGACCCAGTACTTC.

A remark on this clonotype: Germline and junction disagree at one end, which may indicate a read error. The rearrangement uses TRBV19 and TRBJ2-1; 8 bases are a match to TRBD1. This CDR3 contains 13 residues. Germline CDR1 and CDR2: LNHDA and SQIVND (reference sequence). CDR3 sequence (DNA): TGTGCCAGTAAGAGACAGGGGCACAATGGGCAGTTCTTC. It yields the protein CASKRQGHNGQFF.

The V and J genes are TRBV3-1 and TRBJ1-1; D unclear. Trimming pared 1 base from V and 7 bases from J, leaving 7 bases between. From germline, CDR1 is LGHDT and CDR2 YNNKEL (reference sequence). The CDR3 runs to 12 residues. The CDR3 region has the DNA TGTGCCAGCAGCCAAGGATACAATGAAGCTTTCTTT. Protein sequence: CASSQGYNEAFF.

This clonotype appeared once. The chain carries TRBV5-1 and TRBJ1-3; D not certain. V was cut by 5 bases and J by 2 bases, with 17 bases left in between. Germline CDR1 is SGHRS and CDR2 is YFSETQ. The CDR3 length is 16 residues. The CDR3 sequence is CASSPSPMGPGNTIYF. The CDR3 DNA reads TGCGCCAGCAGTCCATCCCCCATGGGTCCTGGAAACACCATATATTTT.

V usage is TRBV10-1 and J usage is TRBJ2-5; 8 bases line up with TRBD1. With 3 bases clipped from V and 2 bases from J, the junction kept 8 bases outside the gene matches. The CDR3 sequence is 16 residues long. Germline V gene data show CDR1 as WNHNN and CDR2 as SYGVQD (reference sequence). As DNA, the CDR3 is TGCGCCAGCAGTGATGACAGGGGCGCCTATCAAGAGACCCAGTACTTC. Its translation is CASSDDRGAYQETQYF.

The DNA of the CDR3 is TGTGCCTGGAGTGTTGAGGGGCTCCTCTATGGCTACACCTTC. Residues: CAWSVEGLLYGYTF. The chain links TRBV30 to TRBJ1-2; tentatively, D is TRBD1 (5 bases). The V gene lost 0 bases and the J gene lost 4 bases, with 12 bases spanning the gap. The CDR3 is made up of 14 amino acids. Germline assignment: CDR1 GTSNPN and CDR2 SVGIG (reference sequence).

The chain employs TRBV19 and TRBJ2-1; possible D gene TRBD2, 6 bases. Trimming removed 0 bases at V and 9 bases at J, with 12 bases between. In germline, CDR1 is LNHDA, CDR2 SQIVND (reference sequence). This CDR3 is 14 amino acids long. CDR3 protein: CASSIDGRGVEQFF. The CDR3 coding sequence is TGTGCCAGTAGTATAGACGGTCGCGGGGTTGAGCAGTTCTTC.

The rearrangement joins TRBV6-4 to TRBJ2-3; 9 positions agree with TRBD2. Looked up from germline, CDR1 is MRHNA and CDR2 is SNTAGT. Trimming cost V 0 bases and J 3 bases; bases outside gene matches: 4. The CDR3 is made up of 16 amino acids. CDR3 amino acids: CASSDSYSGGTDTQYF. CDR3 bases: TGTGCCAGCAGTGACTCCTATAGCGGGGGTACAGATACGCAGTATTTT.